The present entry profiles one TCR beta chain with its context. This entry comes from a study of response to subunit inactivated influenza vaccine. The germline gives CDR1 MGHRA, CDR2 YSYEKL. The CDR3 totals 15 residues. V lost 3 bases, J lost 2 bases, and 13 bases lay in between. TCRdb fed the RT-PCR reads into MiXCR, producing one record per CDR3 protein. The table records about 480,000 distinct CDR3 sequences, 9.5% to 13% of them present only once. This chain links TRBV4-1 with TRBJ2-5; no firm D call. The source of this sequence is a man between 45 and 60 years old who received an inactivated influenza vaccine. The sample consisted of PBMCs from blood, taken 40 to 50 days after vaccination. The CDR3 here is CASSQEVGIQETQYF. The CDR3 region has the DNA TGCGCCAGCAGCCAGGAAGTAGGAATTCAAGAGACCCAGTACTTC.